The following is a T cell receptor (beta chain) sequence with its context. Per the original data handling: Amplifying reference gene primers gave estimates of nucleated cell counts. Data came from immunoSEQ multiplex PCR; TCRdb stores just in-frame clones and leaves some out. D and trimming come from the DNA, and the V and J calls and clone size come from that table. The sample holds a few hundred thousand clones, 70% to 90% seen once. This specimen comes from a study of blood T cell repertoires in COVID-19. Study overall: From the United States, Italy and Spain came samples of acute and convalescent COVID-19. Sources were T cells, B-cell-depleted T cells, or PBMCs; the material itself was cDNA or gDNA.

The CDR3 is made up of 17 amino acids. With 4 bases removed from V and 5 bases from J, the gap between germline ends came to 22 bases. Germline values: CDR1 SGHRS, CDR2 YFSETQ. This TCR was recovered from a woman aged 25 to 45 with acute or convalescent COVID-19. V usage is TRBV5-1 and J usage is TRBJ2-1; unclear D gene. Material: peripheral blood. This chain's CDR3 is CASSPTSRAPLHNEQFF. CDR3 coding DNA: TGCGCCAGCAGCCCGACGTCGAGAGCGCCTCTCCACAATGAGCAGTTCTTC.